Below are 18 T cell receptor beta chains sequenced from a single sample in a study of blood T cell repertoires in COVID-19. Clones were sequenced by immunoSEQ multiplex PCR, and TCRdb holds only the in-frame ones, with some missing. Of roughly 120,000 clones listed, approximately 90% are singletons. The material sequenced was peripheral blood. The origin of the receptors is a human donor with active COVID-19. The donor label of this sample is uncertain.

This chain uses TRBV5-6 with TRBJ1-5; 9 nucleotides align to TRBD1. The CDR3 spans 17 residues. In germline, CDR1 is SGHDT, CDR2 YYEEEE. The V segment lost 3 bases and the J segment 3 bases; nucleotides outside the gene matches: 10. Here the CDR3 reads CASSSSRDRVNNQPQHF. The CDR3 region has the DNA TGTGCCAGCAGCTCGTCCCGGGACAGGGTTAACAATCAGCCCCAGCATTTT.

The J gene is TRBJ1-5, the V gene TRBV6-5; D gene ambiguous. This CDR3 is 13 amino acids long. The germline gives CDR1 MNHEY, CDR2 SVGAGI. The ends were cut back, 6 bases at V and 6 bases at J, with 12 bases in the middle. CDR3 in amino acids: CASSRSKLQPQHF. The CDR3 nucleotides read TGTGCCAGCAGCCGATCGAAACTTCAGCCCCAGCATTTT.

A single count supports this clone. This chain uses TRBV30 with TRBJ1-6; no reliable D call. The CDR3 totals 14 residues. V lost 4 bases and J lost 0, with 7 bases in between. Germline CDR1 GTSNPN, CDR2 SVGIG (reference sequence). The CDR3 sequence: CAWKRSSYNSPLHF. The DNA for the CDR3 is TGTGCCTGGAAACGGAGCTCCTATAATTCACCCCTCCACTTT.

This clone has just one count. V and J are TRBV4-3 and TRBJ2-2, with D uncertain. CDR1 is LGHNA, CDR2 YSLEER, per germline. V was clipped by 4 bases and J by 0 bases, with 15 bases between them. This CDR3 is 17 amino acids long. The CDR3 bases are TGCGCCAGCAGCCGCAGATCGAGCGCCGCGAACACCGGGGAGCTGTTTTTT. Encoded protein: CASSRRSSAANTGELFF.

J is TRBJ1-6 and V is TRBV6-5; TRBD1 matches at 7 bases. This CDR3 has 12 amino acids. Unmatched junction bases numbered 2, after V lost 5 bases and J lost 10 bases. Per germline, CDR1 MNHEY and CDR2 SVGAGI. This chain's CDR3 is CASSRQGSPLHF. CDR3 nucleotide sequence: TGTGCCAGCAGTCGACAGGGCTCACCCCTCCACTTT.

The rearrangement joins TRBV24-1 to TRBJ2-7, with 7 bases fitting TRBD1. In germline, CDR1 is KGHDR, CDR2 SFDVKD. The trim removed 3 bases at V and 3 bases at J, leaving 13 bases unmatched. The CDR3 sequence is 17 residues long. The CDR3 spells CATSDDPGCDRDYEQYF. The CDR3 coding sequence is TGTGCCACCAGTGATGACCCCGGATGCGACAGGGACTACGAGCAGTACTTC.

The chain links TRBV6-5 to TRBJ1-1, with no clear D. The CDR3 length is 14 residues. Deletions cut 8 bases from V and 2 bases from J, with 15 bases between. In germline, CDR1 is MNHEY, CDR2 SVGAGI. CDR3 region: CASSRAVLNTEAFF. The CDR3 DNA sequence: TGTGCCAGCTCGAGGGCAGTGCTAAACACTGAAGCTTTCTTT.

This chain uses TRBV6-5 with TRBJ2-7; the match to TRBD2 covers 8 bases. J was trimmed by 2 bases and V by 6 bases; bases with no gene match: 9. The CDR3 spans 15 residues. The germline gives CDR1 MNHEY, CDR2 SVGAGI. DNA for the CDR3: TGTGCCAGCAGAACAACTAGCGGTGATCCCTACGAGCAGTACTTC. Encoded protein: CASRTTSGDPYEQYF.

The V gene is TRBV13, the J gene TRBJ2-7; 14 nucleotides match TRBD2. V shed 5 bases, J shed 2 bases, and the junction held 2 bases outside the gene matches. The CDR3 length is 15 residues. CDR1 is PRHDT, CDR2 FYEKMQ, per germline (reference sequence). Written as DNA, the CDR3 is TGTGCCAGCAGCCCGACTAGCGGGGGGGCCTACGAGCAGTACTTC. Amino acid sequence: CASSPTSGGAYEQYF.

V and J are TRBV11-2 and TRBJ1-1; 8 bases agree with TRBD1. The germline gives CDR1 SGHAT, CDR2 FQNNGV. The ends lost 5 bases at V and 8 bases at J; junction bases unmatched: 19. CDR3 size: 17 residues. The CDR3: CASSQGGFGQGVREAFF. The CDR3 coding sequence is TGTGCCAGCAGCCAGGGGGGTTTCGGACAGGGAGTTCGGGAAGCTTTCTTT. The variable domain in full, with the rest retrieved from reference TRBV11-2 and TRBJ1-1, is EAGVAQSPRYKIIEKRQSVAFWCNPISGHATLYWYQQILGQGPKLLIQFQNNGVVDDSQLPKDRFSAERLKGVDSTLKIQPAKLEDSAVYLCASSQGGFGQGVREAFFGQGTRLTVV.

This sequence joins TRBV2 and TRBJ2-7; 11 nucleotides match TRBD2. The CDR3 runs 14 residues. CDR1 is SNHLY and CDR2 is FYNNEI in the germline V gene. V dropped 4 bases and J dropped 2; count of bases not matched to a gene: 1. DNA for the CDR3: TGTGCCAGCAGTGGACTAGCGGGAACCTACGAGCAGTACTTC. Its translation: CASSGLAGTYEQYF. The whole variable domain, filled in from reference TRBV2 and TRBJ2-7, reads EPEVTQTPSHQVTQMGQEVILRCVPISNHLYFYWYRQILGQKVEFLVSFYNNEISEKSEIFDDQFSVERPDGSNFTLKIRSTKLEDSAMYFCASSGLAGTYEQYFGPGTRLTVT.

This sequence joins TRBV12-3 or TRBV12-4 and TRBJ2-7, with D perhaps matching TRBD2 (5 bases). V lost 0 bases to trimming and J lost 4 bases, with 7 bases between them. The CDR3 has 13 amino acids. The CDR3 coding sequence is TGTGCCAGCAGTTTAGCGACTAATTACGAGCAGTACTTC. Amino acid sequence: CASSLATNYEQYF.

In nucleotides, the CDR3 is TGCGCCAGCAGCTTGGGGCCTGACTACACCTTC. The encoded protein is CASSLGPDYTF. The chain links TRBV5-1 to TRBJ1-2, with D unclear. The germline gives CDR1 SGHRS, CDR2 YFSETQ. The CDR3 extends over 11 amino acids. Trimming shortened V by 0 bases and J by 10 bases, and 7 bases separated the two germline ends.

This chain links TRBV7-9 with TRBJ2-3; 7 bases fit TRBD1. The CDR3 consists of 16 residues. The germline V gene encodes CDR1 SEHNR and CDR2 FQNEAQ (reference sequence). Trimming removed 4 bases from V and 0 bases from J; junction bases left unmatched: 7. The CDR3 protein is CASSSKGQTSTDTQYF. DNA for the CDR3: TGTGCCAGCAGCTCAAAGGGACAGACCAGCACAGATACGCAGTATTTT.

The chain uses TRBV6-5 and TRBJ2-2; TRBD1 matches at 7 bases. CDR3 length: 14 residues. CDR1 and CDR2 (germline): MNHEY, SVGAGI. The junction had 7 bases not matched to a gene; V was cut back by 6 bases and J by 6 bases. The DNA of the CDR3 is TGTGCCAGCAGGCAACAGGGGCCCGCCGGGGAGCTGTTTTTT. It codes for CASRQQGPAGELFF.

This clone was observed once. The rearrangement uses TRBV6-5 and TRBJ2-5, with 8 bases lining up with TRBD1. The ends lost 6 bases at V and 7 bases at J; junction bases unmatched: 10. This CDR3 region has 14 residues. The germline V gene has CDR1 MNHEY and CDR2 SVGAGI. The DNA for the CDR3 is TGTGCCAGCAGAACAGAGACAGGGGTGGGGACCCAGTACTTC. This codes for CASRTETGVGTQYF.

Of note for this clone: The conserved phenylalanine or tryptophan normally closing the CDR3 is absent here, so this likely arose from a read error. The DNA is omitted, as the CDR3 cannot be located on it reliably, and the CDR3 follows TCRdb's listing. V gene TRBV6-5 combines with J gene TRBJ1-4; the table's D call of TRBD1 was not tested on the DNA. Germline V lookup: CDR1 MNHEY, CDR2 SVGAGI. Ends included, the CDR3 has 12 residues. The CDR3: CASRDGSGGQVL.

V gene TRBV6-5 combines with J gene TRBJ1-2; possibly TRBD1 for D (6 bases). Germline loops: CDR1 MNHEY, CDR2 SVGAGI. V lost 4 bases to trimming and J lost 4 bases, with 19 bases between them. The length of the CDR3 is 16 residues. CDR3 nucleotide sequence: TGTGCCAGCAGTTTCGATAACAGGGCTGGCGGCTATGGCTACACCTTC. This codes for CASSFDNRAGGYGYTF.